The text below deals with one T cell receptor (beta chain). Its antigen is still unknown. Every single donor gave one heparinised blood draw, and these averaged about 110 mL. Trimming took off 8 bases at V and 4 bases at J, with 16 bases between the two ends. This CDR3 has 14 amino acids. In germline, CDR1 is LNHDA, CDR2 SQIVND (reference sequence). These data are taken from a study of beta chain features in type 1 diabetes. Study findings and constraints: For Type 1 diabetes patients, all four CD4+ subsets carried TCRB CDR3s that were moderately but significantly shorter.

The authors reverse transcribed all of the isolated RNA, so sequencing captured expressed TCRB transcripts. It was found that naive, central memory and regulatory T cell samples averaged about 3.57 million reads. Here immunoSEQ multiplex PCR was the method, and the copy in TCRdb shows in-frame clones only, minus some. The sample records hundreds of thousands of clones, roughly an eighth being singletons. The TCR was taken from a man between 18 and 29 years old with type 1 diabetes. The sample taken for sequencing was naive CD4+ T cells from blood. This chain uses TRBV19 with TRBJ2-3; possibly TRBD1 or TRBD2 for D (6 bases each). The CDR3 region is CASCPGDFPDTQYF. CDR3 DNA: TGTGCCAGTTGCCCAGGGGACTTCCCAGATACGCAGTATTTT.